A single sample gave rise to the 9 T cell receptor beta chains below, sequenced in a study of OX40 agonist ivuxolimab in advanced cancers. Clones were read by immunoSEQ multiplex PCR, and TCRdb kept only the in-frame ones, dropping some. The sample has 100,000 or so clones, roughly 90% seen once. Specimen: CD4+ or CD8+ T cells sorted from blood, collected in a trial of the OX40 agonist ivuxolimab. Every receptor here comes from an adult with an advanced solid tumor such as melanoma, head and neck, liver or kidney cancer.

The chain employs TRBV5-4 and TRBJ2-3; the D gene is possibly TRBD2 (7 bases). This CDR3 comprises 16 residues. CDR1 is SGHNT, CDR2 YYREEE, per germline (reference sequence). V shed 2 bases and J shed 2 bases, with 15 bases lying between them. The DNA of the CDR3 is TGTGCCAGCAGCTTTAACGGGGGGACACCCACAGATACGCAGTATTTT. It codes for CASSFNGGTPTDTQYF.

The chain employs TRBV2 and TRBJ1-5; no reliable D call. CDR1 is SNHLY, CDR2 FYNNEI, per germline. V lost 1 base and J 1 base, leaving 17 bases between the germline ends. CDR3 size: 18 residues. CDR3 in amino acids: CASSEGSRWQLSNQPQHF. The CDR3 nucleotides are TGTGCCAGCAGTGAAGGGTCTCGGTGGCAGCTGAGCAATCAGCCCCAGCATTTT.

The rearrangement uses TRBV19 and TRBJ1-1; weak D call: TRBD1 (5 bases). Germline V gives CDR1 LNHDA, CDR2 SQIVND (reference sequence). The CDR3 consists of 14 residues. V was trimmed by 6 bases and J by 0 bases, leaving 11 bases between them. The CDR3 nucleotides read TGTGCCAGTAGCATGACAGAATTGAACACTGAAGCTTTCTTT. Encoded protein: CASSMTELNTEAFF.

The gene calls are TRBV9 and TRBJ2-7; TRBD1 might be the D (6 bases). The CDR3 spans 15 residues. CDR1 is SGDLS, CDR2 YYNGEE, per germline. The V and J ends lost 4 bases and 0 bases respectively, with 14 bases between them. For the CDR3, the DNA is TGTGCCAGCAGCTCCAGGGGTGGCAGCTCCTACGAGCAGTACTTC. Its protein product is CASSSRGGSSYEQYF.

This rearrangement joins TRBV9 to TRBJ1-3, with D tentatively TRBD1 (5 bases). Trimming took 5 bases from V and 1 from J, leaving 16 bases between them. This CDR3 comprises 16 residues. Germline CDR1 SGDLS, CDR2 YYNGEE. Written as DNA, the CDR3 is TGTGCCAGCAGTCACAACCCGGGGGGGTCTGGAAACACCATATATTTT. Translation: CASSHNPGGSGNTIYF.

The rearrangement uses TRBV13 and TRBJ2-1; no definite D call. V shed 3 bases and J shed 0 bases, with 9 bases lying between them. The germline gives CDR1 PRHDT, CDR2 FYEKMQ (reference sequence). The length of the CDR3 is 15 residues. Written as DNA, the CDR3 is TGTGCCAGCAGCTTGACGGGCAGCTCCTACAATGAGCAGTTCTTC. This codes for CASSLTGSSYNEQFF.

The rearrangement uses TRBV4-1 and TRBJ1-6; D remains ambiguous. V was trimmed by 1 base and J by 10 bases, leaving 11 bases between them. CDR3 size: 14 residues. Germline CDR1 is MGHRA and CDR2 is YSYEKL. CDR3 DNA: TGCGCCAGCAGCCAAGCTGGGGTAGGGTCACCCCTCCACTTT. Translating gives CASSQAGVGSPLHF.

Here the CDR3 reads CAWSWGAGEQYF. The CDR3, as DNA: TGTGCCTGGAGTTGGGGGGCGGGAGAGCAGTACTTC. The chain employs TRBV30 and TRBJ2-7; D possibly matches TRBD1 or TRBD2 (6 bases each). Germline-derived CDR1 and CDR2 are GTSNPN and SVGIG (reference sequence). The CDR3 runs to 12 residues. Trimming took off 2 bases at V and 7 bases at J, with 12 bases between the two ends.

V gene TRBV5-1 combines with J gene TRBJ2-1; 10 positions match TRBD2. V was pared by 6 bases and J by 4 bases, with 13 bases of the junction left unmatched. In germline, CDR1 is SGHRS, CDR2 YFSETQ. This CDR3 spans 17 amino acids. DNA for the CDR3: TGCGCCAGCAAAGCTGGTAGCGGGGGGAATTATTACAATGAGCAGTTCTTC. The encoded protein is CASKAGSGGNYYNEQFF.